These 25 T cell receptor beta chains were all obtained from the same sample, sequenced in a study of cytomegalovirus exposure and HLA in healthy donors. Researchers ran the PCR with 60 Vbeta and 13 Jbeta primers. Produced via immunoSEQ multiplex PCR; TCRdb's table is partial and in-frame only. The table shows about 150,000 clones, with 64% occurring only once. Sequencing was done on a sample of PBMCs. The receptors originated from a woman between 25 and 40 years old in good health and CMV-seropositive.

This clone was recorded only once. The chain joins TRBV15 to TRBJ2-2, with a weak D call TRBD1 (5 bases). Deletions cut 5 bases from V and 0 bases from J, with 10 bases between. The CDR3 is made up of 15 amino acids. Germline CDR1 is LNHNV and CDR2 is YYDKDF (reference sequence). CDR3 sequence reads: CATSQGTANTGELFF. The CDR3 nucleotides read TGTGCCACCAGCCAGGGCACTGCGAACACCGGGGAGCTGTTTTTT.

This sequence joins TRBV6-1 and TRBJ2-1; unclear D gene. Trimming took 6 bases from V and 0 from J, leaving 12 bases between them. This CDR3 region has 15 residues. Looked up from germline, CDR1 is MNHNS and CDR2 is SASEGT. CDR3 region: CASSVYRSSYNEQFF. The DNA for the CDR3 is TGTGCCAGCAGCGTATATCGCAGCTCCTACAATGAGCAGTTCTTC.

The V gene is TRBV13, the J gene TRBJ2-5; TRBD2 matches at 14 bases. Trimming removed 6 bases from V and 0 bases from J; junction bases left unmatched: 6. The CDR3 is made up of 17 amino acids. Germline CDR1 and CDR2: PRHDT and FYEKMQ (reference sequence). The DNA of the CDR3 is TGTGCCAGCAGTTACGGGACTAGCGGGGGCCACCAAGAGACCCAGTACTTC. This encodes CASSYGTSGGHQETQYF. The full variable domain, in which reference TRBV13 and TRBJ2-5 provide the parts outside the CDR3, is AAGVIQSPRHLIKEKRETATLKCYPIPRHDTVYWYQQGPGQDPQFLISFYEKMQSDKGSIPDRFSAQQFSDYHSELNMSSLELGDSALYFCASSYGTSGGHQETQYFGPGTRLLVL.

This clone was found a few times. The rearrangement links TRBV2 to TRBJ2-5, with a possible D match to TRBD1 (5 bases). The tail of the sequence fits TRBJ2-7 better, so the J call may be wrong. Per germline, CDR1 SNHLY and CDR2 FYNNEI. The CDR3 spans 14 residues. The CDR3 reads CASISSDISYEQYF. As DNA, the CDR3 is TGTGCCAGCATTTCATCGGACATCTCCTACGAGCAGTACTTC.

This clone was picked up a small number of times. This rearrangement joins TRBV28 to TRBJ1-5; maybe TRBD1 (5 bases). Per the germline V gene, CDR1 is MDHEN and CDR2 is SYDVKM. V was trimmed by 2 bases and J by 5 bases, leaving 13 bases between them. The CDR3 runs to 15 residues. CDR3: CASSLGGEWYQPQHF. CDR3 nucleotides: TGTGCCAGCAGTTTAGGAGGGGAGTGGTATCAGCCCCAGCATTTT.

The chain uses TRBV4-1 and TRBJ2-1; 8 bases map to TRBD1. Trimming removed 1 base from V and 4 bases from J; junction bases left unmatched: 6. This CDR3 is built from 16 residues. CDR1 and CDR2 (germline): MGHRA, YSYEKL. CDR3 sequence (DNA): TGCGCCAGCAGCCAAGGAGACAGGGGAGTTTACAATGAGCAGTTCTTC. This gives the protein CASSQGDRGVYNEQFF.

V usage is TRBV30 and J usage is TRBJ1-2; a weak D match, TRBD1 (6 bases). The germline V gene encodes CDR1 GTSNPN and CDR2 SVGIG (reference sequence). The CDR3 is made up of 13 amino acids. The V end was cut by 2 bases, the J end by 3 bases, with 10 bases between. CDR3: CAWSTGLDYGYTF. The CDR3 DNA sequence: TGTGCCTGGAGTACAGGGTTGGACTATGGCTACACCTTC.

V is TRBV7-9 and J is TRBJ1-5, with 7 bases lining up with TRBD1. The CDR3 runs to 15 residues. The V segment lost 5 bases and the J segment 7 bases; nucleotides outside the gene matches: 11. Germline CDR1 and CDR2: SEHNR and FQNEAQ (reference sequence). CDR3 sequence (DNA): TGTGCCAGCAGCGGAACGGGACAGTCAACCCAGCCCCAGCATTTT. Its protein is CASSGTGQSTQPQHF.

For this clone: The sample has other DNA sequences that encode this CDR3 too. This rearrangement joins TRBV5-6 to TRBJ1-5; 8 positions match TRBD1. This CDR3 is built from 14 residues. V lost 0 bases to trimming and J lost 5 bases; unmatched junction nucleotides: 1. Germline V gene lookup returns CDR1 SGHDT and CDR2 YYEEEE. The CDR3 bases are TGTGCCAGCAGCTTGGGACAGGGGTATCAGCCCCAGCATTTT. Its protein is CASSLGQGYQPQHF. The whole variable domain, filled in from reference TRBV5-6 and TRBJ1-5, reads DAGVTQSPTHLIKTRGQQVTLRCSPKSGHDTVSWYQQALGQGPQFIFQYYEEEERQRGNFPDRFSGHQFPNYSSELNVNALLLGDSALYLCASSLGQGYQPQHFGDGTRLSIL.

The V call is TRBV6-6, the J call TRBJ1-1; TRBD1 aligns across 10 bases. V lost 5 bases and J lost 5; bases outside the gene matches: 8. The CDR3 extends over 15 amino acids. Per germline, CDR1 MNHNY and CDR2 SVGAGI (reference sequence). The CDR3, as DNA: TGTGCCAGCAGTAAACCGGGACAGGGGTTAACTGAAGCTTTCTTT. Its protein is CASSKPGQGLTEAFF.

Judged by abundance, this clone is medium-sized. The chain uses TRBV6-1 and TRBJ2-6, with no clear D. Trimming stripped 5 bases from V and 0 bases from J, with 8 bases between. Germline V CDR1 and CDR2: MNHNS, SASEGT. The length of the CDR3 is 15 residues. The CDR3 is CASSQKSSGANVLTF. Written as DNA, the CDR3 is TGTGCCAGCAGTCAAAAGAGCTCTGGGGCCAACGTCCTGACTTTC.

The rearrangement joins TRBV4-1 to TRBJ2-3, with D maybe TRBD1 (5 bases). Trimming took 5 bases from V and 4 from J, leaving 19 bases between them. Germline assignment: CDR1 MGHRA and CDR2 YSYEKL. The CDR3 has 16 amino acids. Written as DNA, the CDR3 is TGCGCCAGCAGCGTTACAGGTTCCGGTAGTCCAGATACGCAGTATTTT. Translated, it gives CASSVTGSGSPDTQYF.

V usage is TRBV2 and J usage is TRBJ2-3; 8 nucleotides agree with TRBD2. CDR1 and CDR2 (germline): SNHLY, FYNNEI. This CDR3 has 16 amino acids. V trimming: 7 bases; J trimming: 6 bases; junction bases outside the gene matches: 15. This CDR3 reads CASNGPGTRSSDTQYF. The CDR3 nucleotides are TGTGCCAGCAACGGGCCCGGGACTAGATCCTCGGATACGCAGTATTTT.

The chain links TRBV19 to TRBJ1-5; D remains unclear. CDR3 length: 14 residues. The V and J ends lost 2 bases and 1 base respectively, with 6 bases between them. CDR1 LNHDA and CDR2 SQIVND come from the germline V gene (reference sequence). The CDR3 nucleotides read TGTGCCAGTAGTATAATCCAGAGCAATCAGCCCCAGCATTTT. Translating it yields CASSIIQSNQPQHF. Complete variable domain (other parts from reference TRBV19 and TRBJ1-5): DGGITQSPKYLFRKEGQNVTLSCEQNLNHDAMYWYRQDPGQGLRLIYYSQIVNDFQKGDIAEGYSVSREKKESFPLTVTSAQKNPTAFYLCASSIIQSNQPQHFGDGTRLSIL.

V usage is TRBV5-1 and J usage is TRBJ1-2; D perhaps matches TRBD1 (6 bases). Germline-derived CDR1 and CDR2 are SGHRS and YFSETQ. The CDR3 runs to 14 residues. The ends were cut back, 4 bases at V and 3 bases at J, with 13 bases in the middle. The CDR3 nucleotides are TGCGCCAGCAGCCCTCAGGGGACCGACTATGGCTACACCTTC. Encoded protein: CASSPQGTDYGYTF.

A single count supports this clone. The chain uses TRBV16 and TRBJ1-6; D remains unclear. The germline CDR1 and CDR2 sequences are KGHSY and FQNENV. The CDR3 sequence is 13 residues long. V lost 11 bases to trimming and J lost 0 bases, with 8 bases between them. This CDR3 is CAFGSSYNSPLHF. As DNA, the CDR3 is TGTGCCTTTGGGAGCTCCTATAATTCACCCCTCCACTTT.

The chain uses TRBV4-1 and TRBJ2-7; the D gene is possibly TRBD2 (6 bases). This CDR3 spans 15 amino acids. V lost 4 bases and J 5 bases, leaving 18 bases between the germline ends. Germline-derived CDR1 and CDR2 are MGHRA and YSYEKL. The CDR3 loop reads CASSPRTIPGHEQYF. CDR3 DNA sequence: TGCGCCAGCAGCCCGCGGACTATTCCGGGTCACGAGCAGTACTTC.

This clone came up once. The chain uses TRBV7-9 and TRBJ1-1, with D perhaps matching TRBD1 (6 bases). The germline V gene encodes CDR1 SEHNR and CDR2 FQNEAQ (reference sequence). V shed 5 bases and J shed 1 base, with 14 bases lying between them. The CDR3 contains 15 residues. The CDR3 region is CASSLRGGRNTEAFF. The CDR3 coding sequence is TGTGCCAGCAGCCTTCGCGGGGGCCGGAACACTGAAGCTTTCTTT.

This rearrangement joins TRBV9 to TRBJ1-6; D not resolved. Germline assignment: CDR1 SGDLS and CDR2 YYNGEE. V dropped 2 bases and J dropped 7 bases, with 13 bases sitting between them. The CDR3 extends over 15 amino acids. This CDR3 is CASSVVEGGNSPLHF. In nucleotides, the CDR3 is TGTGCCAGCAGCGTTGTGGAGGGAGGCAATTCACCCCTCCACTTT.

The chain joins TRBV2 to TRBJ2-3, with 7 bases matching TRBD1. J was trimmed by 0 bases and V by 7 bases; bases with no gene match: 7. Germline-derived CDR1 and CDR2 are SNHLY and FYNNEI. The CDR3 totals 15 residues. The CDR3 sequence: CASTQGVISTDTQYF. The DNA of the CDR3 is TGTGCCAGCACCCAGGGGGTAATTAGCACAGATACGCAGTATTTT.

In this sample, this clone turned up a few times. The genes are TRBV4-1 and TRBJ2-7; perhaps TRBD2 as D (5 bases). Trimming removed 2 bases at V and 3 bases at J, with 20 bases between. This CDR3 has 17 residues. Germline V CDR1 and CDR2: MGHRA, YSYEKL. DNA for the CDR3: TGCGCCAGCAGCCAATATATGAGCGTGGATCGGGGCTACGAGCAGTACTTC. Its translation is CASSQYMSVDRGYEQYF.

This chain uses TRBV10-3 with TRBJ2-7; D is possibly TRBD2 (5 bases). The CDR3 extends over 15 amino acids. Germline assignment: CDR1 ENHRY and CDR2 SYGVKD. V was clipped by 0 bases and J by 4 bases, with 13 bases between them. The chain's CDR3 is CAISESGGRRYEQYF. The CDR3 DNA sequence: TGTGCCATCAGTGAGTCGGGCGGGCGGCGGTACGAGCAGTACTTC.

The genes are TRBV7-6 and TRBJ2-1, with TRBD2 matching over 12 bases. This CDR3 region has 17 residues. With 2 bases clipped from V and 2 bases from J, the junction kept 4 bases outside the gene matches. The V gene's germline CDR1 is SGHVS and CDR2 FNYEAQ. The CDR3 DNA reads as TGTGCCAGCAGCTTATATCTAGCGGGAGGGACCTACAATGAGCAGTTCTTC. Encoded protein: CASSLYLAGGTYNEQFF.

The chain combines TRBV6-5 with TRBJ2-4; 9 bases align to TRBD1. CDR1 and CDR2 (germline): MNHEY, SVGAGI. Germline trimming cut 6 bases from V and 7 bases from J; bases unmatched to any gene: 7. The length of the CDR3 is 14 residues. The CDR3 protein is CASSPGTGRNIQYF. DNA of the CDR3: TGTGCCAGCAGCCCCGGGACAGGGAGGAACATTCAGTACTTC.

V usage is TRBV11-2 and J usage is TRBJ2-7; 8 bases fit TRBD1. This CDR3 is built from 13 residues. Losses at the gene ends were 7 bases for V and 6 bases for J; bases not matched to a gene: 8. The V gene's germline CDR1 is SGHAT and CDR2 FQNNGV. The CDR3 DNA reads TGTGCCAGCAAAAACACAGGGGGTTTCGAGCAGTACTTC. Protein sequence: CASKNTGGFEQYF.